These 15 T cell receptor beta chains share one sample of origin, sequenced in a study of T cell responses to AZD1222 COVID-19 vaccine. Sequencing was performed with immunoSEQ multiplex PCR; in TCRdb, only in-frame clones are kept and a portion is missing. The sample lists 90,000 to 120,000 clones, roughly 90% occurring once. Here the sequenced sample was peripheral blood, taken on day 0 of AZD1222 vaccination. All receptors derive from an adult in good health.

This clone was seen only a few times. The V and J genes are TRBV28 and TRBJ2-3; 10 nucleotides line up with TRBD2. Trimming cost V 10 bases and J 3 bases; bases outside gene matches: 7. In germline, CDR1 is MDHEN, CDR2 SYDVKM. The CDR3 covers 14 residues. This CDR3 is CATKRGGLTDTQYF. As DNA, the CDR3 is TGTGCCACTAAGCGGGGGGGCCTTACAGATACGCAGTATTTT. Combining the CDR3 with reference TRBV28 and TRBJ2-3 gives the whole variable domain DVKVTQSSRYLVKRTGEKVFLECVQDMDHENMFWYRQDPGLGLRLIYFSYDVKMKEKGDIPEGYSVSREKKERFSLILESASTNQTSMYLCATKRGGLTDTQYFGPGTRLTVL.

This clone occurred a few times. This sequence joins TRBV11-2 and TRBJ2-7; D might be TRBD2 (5 bases). The V gene's germline CDR1 is SGHAT and CDR2 FQNNGV. The V end was cut by 0 bases, the J end by 2 bases, with 14 bases between. The CDR3 totals 16 residues. Here the CDR3 DNA reads TGTGCCAGCAGCTTAGAGGCCGGGGTCGACACCTACGAGCAGTACTTC. Translated: CASSLEAGVDTYEQYF. The complete variable domain, with remaining parts taken from reference TRBV11-2 and TRBJ2-7, reads EAGVAQSPRYKIIEKRQSVAFWCNPISGHATLYWYQQILGQGPKLLIQFQNNGVVDDSQLPKDRFSAERLKGVDSTLKIQPAKLEDSAVYLCASSLEAGVDTYEQYFGPGTRLTVT.

The chain has TRBV5-6 and TRBJ2-7; possible D gene TRBD1, 6 bases. There are 14 residues in the CDR3. V gave up 4 bases and J gave up 0 bases, with 11 bases separating them. In germline, CDR1 is SGHDT, CDR2 YYEEEE. In DNA form, the CDR3 reads TGTGCCAGCAGCCCGAAGACAGGCTCCTACGAGCAGTACTTC. This encodes CASSPKTGSYEQYF.

The chain uses TRBV30 and TRBJ1-4; maybe TRBD1 (5 bases). The CDR3 has 12 residues. V dropped 5 bases and J dropped 5 bases, with 9 bases sitting between them. Germline CDR1 reads GTSNPN; CDR2 reads SVGIG (reference sequence). CDR3 residues: CAWGHSNEKLFF. CDR3 coding DNA: TGTGCCTGGGGACACTCAAATGAAAAACTGTTTTTT.

The chain is built from TRBV9 and TRBJ2-5; 10 nucleotides match TRBD2. The germline CDR1 and CDR2 sequences are SGDLS and YYNGEE. The CDR3 sequence is 17 residues long. V was clipped by 4 bases and J by 5 bases; unmatched bases: 14. The CDR3 DNA follows: TGTGCCAGCAGCCCCTCCCTACAGCGGGGGGGTGGTGAGACCCAGTACTTC. This sequence encodes CASSPSLQRGGGETQYF.

This clone has just one count. The chain joins TRBV27 to TRBJ1-3; D unclear. In germline, CDR1 is MNHEY, CDR2 SMNVEV (reference sequence). V was pared by 7 bases and J by 0 bases, with 10 bases between. The CDR3 extends over 14 amino acids. As DNA, the CDR3 is TGTGCCAGCAAATCCAGGAGCTCTGGAAACACCATATATTTT. This sequence encodes CASKSRSSGNTIYF.

The V gene is TRBV30, the J gene TRBJ1-4; D not certain. CDR1 GTSNPN and CDR2 SVGIG come from the germline V gene (reference sequence). V shed 2 bases and J shed 3 bases, with 13 bases lying between them. The CDR3 runs 15 residues. This CDR3 reads CAWSSRGDPNEKLFF. The CDR3 coding sequence is TGTGCCTGGAGTTCCCGTGGGGATCCTAATGAAAAACTGTTTTTT.

This CDR3 reads CASSRVRQGTSPLHF. Written as DNA, the CDR3 is TGTGCCAGCAGCCGCGTGAGACAGGGCACCTCACCCCTCCACTTT. The chain is built from TRBV6-2 or TRBV6-3 and TRBJ1-6, with TRBD1 identical over 7 bases. Germline CDR1 MNHEY, CDR2 SVGEGT. This CDR3 has 15 amino acids. V lost 6 bases, J lost 10 bases, and 12 bases stayed unmatched.

The chain joins TRBV12-5 to TRBJ1-2; D gene ambiguous. Germline V CDR1 and CDR2: LGHNT, FRNRAP. The V end was cut by 6 bases, the J end by 4 bases, with 12 bases between. The CDR3 contains 13 residues. CDR3 sequence (DNA): TGTGCTAGTGGACCGGATAACAGCTATGGCTACACCTTC. It is translated as CASGPDNSYGYTF.

The chain uses TRBV18 and TRBJ1-6, with TRBD1 matching 9 bases. Looked up from germline, CDR1 is KGHSH and CDR2 is LQKENI. The CDR3 sequence is 16 residues long. Losses at the gene ends were 2 bases for V and 7 bases for J; bases not matched to a gene: 6. CDR3 protein: CASSPVTGGRNSPLHF. CDR3 nucleotide sequence: TGTGCCAGCTCACCAGTGACAGGGGGTCGGAATTCACCCCTCCACTTT.

This clone was seen a single time. The rearrangement uses TRBV4-3 and TRBJ2-4; D not certain. The V gene lost 0 bases and the J gene lost 0 bases, with 6 bases spanning the gap. The V gene's germline CDR1 is LGHNA and CDR2 YSLEER. This CDR3 contains 15 residues. CDR3 sequence: CASSQEKLAKNIQYF. As DNA, the CDR3 is TGCGCCAGCAGCCAAGAAAAGTTAGCCAAAAACATTCAGTACTTC.

The chain couples TRBV7-2 to TRBJ2-3; maybe TRBD1 (8 bases). This CDR3 comprises 16 residues. Looked up from germline, CDR1 is SGHTA and CDR2 is FQGNSA. Between the trimmed V and J ends, which lost 3 bases and 1 base, there was a span of 14 bases. The CDR3 loop reads CASSFQGAGGTDTQYF. The CDR3 nucleotides are TGTGCCAGCAGCTTCCAGGGGGCGGGAGGCACAGATACGCAGTATTTT.

The J gene is TRBJ2-2, the V gene TRBV19; 8 nucleotides agree with TRBD1. This CDR3 region has 15 residues. With 4 bases clipped from V and 6 bases from J, the junction kept 7 bases outside the gene matches. Germline CDR1 is LNHDA and CDR2 is SQIVND (reference sequence). This CDR3 is CASSTGQGWAGELFF. The CDR3 DNA sequence: TGTGCCAGTAGTACCGGACAGGGTTGGGCCGGGGAGCTGTTTTTT. The variable domain in full, with the rest retrieved from reference TRBV19 and TRBJ2-2, is DGGITQSPKYLFRKEGQNVTLSCEQNLNHDAMYWYRQDPGQGLRLIYYSQIVNDFQKGDIAEGYSVSREKKESFPLTVTSAQKNPTAFYLCASSTGQGWAGELFFGEGSRLTVL.

CDR3 amino acids: CASSWGYTQYF. CDR3 bases: TGTGCCAGCAGTTGGGGCTATACGCAGTATTTT. The genes are TRBV27 and TRBJ2-3, with D possibly TRBD1 on 5 matching bases. Germline lookup yields CDR1 MNHEY and CDR2 SMNVEV (reference sequence). The CDR3 has 11 residues. The V and J ends lost 4 bases and 7 bases respectively, with 6 bases between them.

The V and J genes are TRBV29-1 and TRBJ1-2; D not resolved. From germline, CDR1 is SQVTM and CDR2 ANQGSEA. The V gene lost 5 bases and the J gene lost 6 bases, with 10 bases spanning the gap. The CDR3 contains 11 residues. The CDR3 here is CSVQAADGYTF. The CDR3 DNA reads TGCAGCGTTCAGGCCGCGGATGGCTACACCTTC.